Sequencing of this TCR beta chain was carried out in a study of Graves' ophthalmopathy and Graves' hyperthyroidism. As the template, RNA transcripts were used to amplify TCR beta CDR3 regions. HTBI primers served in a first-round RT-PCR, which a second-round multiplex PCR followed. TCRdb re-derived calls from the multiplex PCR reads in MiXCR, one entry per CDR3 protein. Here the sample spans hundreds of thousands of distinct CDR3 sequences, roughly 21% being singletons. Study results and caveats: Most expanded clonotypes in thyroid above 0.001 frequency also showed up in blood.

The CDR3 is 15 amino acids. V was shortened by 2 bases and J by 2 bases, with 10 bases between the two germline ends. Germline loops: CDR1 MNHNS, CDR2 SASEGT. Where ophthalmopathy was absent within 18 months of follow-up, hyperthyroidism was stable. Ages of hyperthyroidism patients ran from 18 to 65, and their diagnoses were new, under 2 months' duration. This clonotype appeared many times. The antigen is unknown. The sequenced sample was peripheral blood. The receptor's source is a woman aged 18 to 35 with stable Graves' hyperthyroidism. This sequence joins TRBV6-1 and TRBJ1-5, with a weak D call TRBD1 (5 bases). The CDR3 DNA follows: TGTGCCAGCAGTGAATGGCAGGGTGGCAATCAGCCCCAGCATTTT. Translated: CASSEWQGGNQPQHF.